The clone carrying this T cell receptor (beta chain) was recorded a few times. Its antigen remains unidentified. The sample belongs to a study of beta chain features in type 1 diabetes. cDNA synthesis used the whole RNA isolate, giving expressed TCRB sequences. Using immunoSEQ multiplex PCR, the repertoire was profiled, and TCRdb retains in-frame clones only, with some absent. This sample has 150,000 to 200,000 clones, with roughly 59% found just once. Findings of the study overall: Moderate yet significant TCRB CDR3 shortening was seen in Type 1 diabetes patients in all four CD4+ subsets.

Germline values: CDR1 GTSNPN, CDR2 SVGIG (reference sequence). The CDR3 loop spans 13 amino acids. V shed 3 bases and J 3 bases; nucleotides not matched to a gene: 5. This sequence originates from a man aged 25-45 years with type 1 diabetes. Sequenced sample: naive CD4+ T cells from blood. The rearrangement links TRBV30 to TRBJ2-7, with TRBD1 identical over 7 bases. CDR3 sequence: CAWSPGQNYEQYF. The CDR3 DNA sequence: TGTGCCTGGAGCCCGGGACAGAACTACGAGCAGTACTTC. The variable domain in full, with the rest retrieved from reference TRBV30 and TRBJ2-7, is SQTIHQWPATLVQPVGSPLSLECTVEGTSNPNLYWYRQAAGRGLQLLFYSVGIGQISSEVPQNLSASRPQDRQFILSSKKLLLSDSGFYLCAWSPGQNYEQYFGPGTRLTVT.